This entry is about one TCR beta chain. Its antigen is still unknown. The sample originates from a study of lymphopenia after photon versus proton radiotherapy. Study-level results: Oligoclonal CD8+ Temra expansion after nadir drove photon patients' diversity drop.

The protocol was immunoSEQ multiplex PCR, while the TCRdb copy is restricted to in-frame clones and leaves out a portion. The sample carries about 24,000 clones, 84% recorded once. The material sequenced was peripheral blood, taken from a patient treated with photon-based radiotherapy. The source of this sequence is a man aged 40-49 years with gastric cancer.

This CDR3 is CASSPGTGYANGEFF. CDR3 sequence (DNA): TGTGCCAGCTCACCAGGGACAGGGTATGCCAATGGCGAGTTCTTC. The chain joins TRBV18 to TRBJ2-1; 9 bases fit TRBD1. The V segment lost 2 bases and the J segment 14 bases; nucleotides outside the gene matches: 13. Germline V gene lookup returns CDR1 KGHSH and CDR2 LQKENI. CDR3 length: 15 amino acids.